This TCR beta chain is drawn from a study of T cell repertoires in ileal Crohn's disease. Study results and caveats: Compared with CD4 T cells, sorted CD8 cells carried more expanded clones. All patients with clonality above 26.8% had endoscopic recurrence.

Measured with immunoSEQ multiplex PCR; TCRdb has only the in-frame clones, and not every one. The sample records fewer than 3,500 clones, less than 95% being singletons. Details on this clone: As yet, its antigen is unknown.

V lost 5 bases, J lost 4 bases, and 7 bases stayed unmatched. The germline gives CDR1 SGHAT, CDR2 FQDESV (reference sequence). The CDR3 runs to 15 residues. Surgical specimens yielded lamina propria lymphocytes, which were density-gradient separated and then sorted. Patients were adults with ileal or ileocolonic Crohn's disease needing resection. The receptor was isolated from an adult with Crohn's disease. The sample taken for sequencing was CD4+ T cells sorted from the ileum. The J gene is TRBJ2-5, the V gene TRBV11-1; 10 positions agree with TRBD2. In DNA form, the CDR3 reads TGTGCCAGCAGCACTAAGCGGGGGGGCGGAGAGACCCAGTACTTC. The encoded protein is CASSTKRGGGETQYF.